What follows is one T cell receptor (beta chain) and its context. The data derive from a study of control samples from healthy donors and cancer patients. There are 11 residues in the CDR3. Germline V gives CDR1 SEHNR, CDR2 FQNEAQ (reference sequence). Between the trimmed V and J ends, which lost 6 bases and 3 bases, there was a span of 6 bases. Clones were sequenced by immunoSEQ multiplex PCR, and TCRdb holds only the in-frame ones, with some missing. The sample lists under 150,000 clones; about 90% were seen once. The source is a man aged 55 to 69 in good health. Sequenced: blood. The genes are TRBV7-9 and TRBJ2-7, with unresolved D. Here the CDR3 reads CASSWGYEQYF. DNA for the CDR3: TGTGCCAGCAGTTGGGGCTACGAGCAGTACTTC.